What follows describes a single T cell receptor beta chain. This clonotype was recorded a few times. The specificity of this receptor is unknown. No quality values exist for individual bases; no much larger clone is one base distant. This entry is derived from a study of response to subunit inactivated influenza vaccine (dated by TCRdb to 2016 to 2019). Background for the entire study: To follow how T cells responded to a trivalent subunit inactivated influenza vaccine, the researchers relied on deep quantitative profiling of the T cell receptor repertoire.

The germline ends are 17 bases apart after V is trimmed by 3 bases and J by 6 bases. Reading the germline V gene (reference sequence) gives CDR1 LGHDT and CDR2 YNNKEL. Its CDR3 holds 16 amino acids, cysteine through phenylalanine. Just the 48-base CDR3 DNA is kept, in frame starting at base 1. Libraries were constructed by RT-PCR. Sequenced on an Illumina HiSeq 2500. TCRdb reworked the public reads: Q25 trimming with fastp, MiXCR clone assembly, productive beta chains retained. CDR3 protein duplicates are merged, each entry listing the most common genes and DNA. This sample gives about 540,000 distinct CDR3 sequences in total; roughly 23% of them show up just once. The top ten clonotypes cover roughly 2.8% of the sample. General findings and caveats noted by the study authors: The authors proposed that each seasonal influenza vaccination may bring in only a limited number of new T cells.

The same data also contributed to another study, on T cells expressing NK-cell markers. As the second study states: TCR beta cDNA libraries were made by 5'RACE template switching that added a universal primer site and unique molecular identifiers. Three sorted T-cell subsets (CD3+CD56+NKG2C+, CD3+CD56+NKG2C- and CD3+CD56-NKG2C+) from fewer than 10 donors had their TCR beta-chain repertoires profiled. Among the eight sequenced donors, seven were HCMV-seropositive and one was HCMV-seronegative. In several experiments an anti-gammadeltaTCR antibody was added to restrict sorting to alphabetaTCR-expressing T cells. For several donors, the dominant CD3+CD56+NKG2C+ clonotypes were among the top 10 CD8+ clonotypes and accounted for about 1.0-8% of CD8+ T cells. Those dominant clonotypes were again the most abundant among CD3+CD56-NKG2C+ cells in a handful of donors, at about 25-60.1%. Whether the expanded NKG2C-expressing T cell clones were specific for HCMV antigens remained unclear. All eight donors whose samples were sequenced were randomly selected healthy volunteers, three of them men and five women. HCMV serostatus was determined by detecting HCMV-specific IgG in serum with a commercial ELISA kit. Ficoll density gradient centrifugation was used to isolate peripheral blood mononuclear cells from blood. CD4+ and CD8+ T cells were isolated from PBMC by magnetic immunoseparation with Miltenyi isolation kits. cDNA synthesis was primed from the TCR beta constant segment and was followed by two successive PCR amplification steps. Libraries were sequenced as 2 x 150 bp reads on Illumina HiSeq 2000/2500, MiSeq or NextSeq. MIGEC was used to demultiplex reads and group the reads by UMI, and MiTCR was used to assemble and quantify clonotypes. Only TCR cDNA sequences supported by at least two reads were kept to exclude erroneous sequences. Downstream repertoire analysis used the tcR package, and clonotypes were matched across fractions by CDR3 nucleotide sequence plus V segment. VDJmatch was used to annotate antigen specificity against VDJdb, with one amino acid substitution in CDR3 permitted.

The sequencing here drew on CD4+ T cells sorted from PBMCs, taken approximately 13 days after vaccination. This TCR was sampled from a man aged 45-65 years who received an inactivated influenza vaccine. Donor details come from another sample of the same person, matched by shared clones. The sequence joins TRBV3-1 to TRBJ2-2; 5 matching bases give a weak D call of TRBD1. This receptor has the CDR3 CASSHVQGIGSGELFF. Read as DNA, the sequence is TGTGCCAGCAGCCATGTCCAGGGAATTGGGTCCGGGGAGCTGTTTTTT.